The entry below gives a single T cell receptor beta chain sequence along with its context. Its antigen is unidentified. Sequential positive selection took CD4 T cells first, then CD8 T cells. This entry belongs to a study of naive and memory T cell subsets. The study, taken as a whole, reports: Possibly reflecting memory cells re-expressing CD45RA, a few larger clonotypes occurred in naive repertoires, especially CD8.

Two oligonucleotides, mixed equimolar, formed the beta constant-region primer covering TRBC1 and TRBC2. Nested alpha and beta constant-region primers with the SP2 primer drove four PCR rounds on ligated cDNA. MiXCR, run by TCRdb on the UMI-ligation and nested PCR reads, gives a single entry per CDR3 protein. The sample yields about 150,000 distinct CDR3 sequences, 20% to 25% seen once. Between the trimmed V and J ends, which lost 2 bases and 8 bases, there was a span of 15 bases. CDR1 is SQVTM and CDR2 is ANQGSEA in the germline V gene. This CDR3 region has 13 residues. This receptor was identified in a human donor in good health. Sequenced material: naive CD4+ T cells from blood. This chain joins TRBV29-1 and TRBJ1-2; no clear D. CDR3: CSVERASRGGYTF. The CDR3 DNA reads TGCAGCGTTGAACGCGCCAGCCGAGGAGGCTACACCTTC.